A selection of T cell receptor beta chains follows, all from one sample in a study of human CD4 T cells and Enterobacteriaceae. TCRdb's table, derived via immunoSEQ multiplex PCR, lists solely in-frame clones and lacks some. The sample comprises about 29,000 clones, roughly four fifths of which are singletons, and approximately 1.7% rests with the top ten. The sample was memory CD4+ T cells from blood. Receptor source: a human donor in good health. CDR3s include the opening cysteine and the closing phenylalanine or tryptophan. D genes are given only for firm matches. Only some rows state a clone size, as once, few, many or a class for expanded clones.

J gene	D gene	V gene	clone size	CDR3 protein	CDR3 DNA
TRBJ2-1	.	TRBV4-2	.	CASSQGRMEGGHNEQFF	TGTGCCAGCAGCCAAGGCCGAATGGAGGGGGGCCACAATGAGCAGTTCTTC
TRBJ2-1	TRBD2	TRBV7-2	few	CASSPGLAGVPEQFF	TGTGCCAGCAGCCCCGGACTAGCGGGAGTTCCTGAGCAGTTCTTC
TRBJ2-3	.	TRBV19	.	CASSIATGPTDTQYF	TGTGCCAGTAGTATAGCGACGGGACCCACAGATACGCAGTATTTT
TRBJ2-3	.	TRBV6-1	.	CASSVGLTDSTDTQYF	TGTGCCAGCAGTGTGGGACTGACGGATAGCACAGATACGCAGTATTTT
TRBJ1-1	TRBD1	TRBV5-4	.	CASSIRQGYEAFF	TGTGCCAGCAGCATCAGACAGGGGTATGAAGCTTTCTTT
TRBJ2-5	.	TRBV5-4	.	CASSTRQGGSGETQYF	TGTGCCAGCAGCACGCGCCAAGGGGGGAGCGGGGAGACCCAGTACTTC
TRBJ2-7	.	TRBV5-4	.	CASGSGPNYEQYF	TGTGCCAGCGGATCTGGGCCGAACTACGAGCAGTACTTC
TRBJ2-5	.	TRBV2	.	CASSTGTQQETQYF	TGTGCCAGCTCTACGGGGACTCAGCAAGAGACCCAGTACTTC
TRBJ2-1	.	TRBV27	.	CASSLIGGEHNEQFF	TGTGCCAGCAGTTTAATAGGCGGGGAGCACAATGAGCAGTTCTTC
TRBJ1-5	.	TRBV15	.	CATSRDRVGRGNQPQHF	TGTGCCACCAGCAGAGATCGTGTGGGTCGCGGCAATCAGCCCCAGCATTTT
TRBJ2-1	TRBD2	TRBV29-1	.	CSVPGLAASYNEQFF	TGCAGCGTCCCCGGACTAGCGGCCTCCTACAATGAGCAGTTCTTC